This T cell receptor (beta chain) was recorded in a study of OX40 agonist ivuxolimab in advanced cancers. TCRdb's table, derived via immunoSEQ multiplex PCR, lists solely in-frame clones and lacks some. In the table there are roughly 61,000 clones, about 90% of which are singletons. The CDR3 is 14 amino acids. The V end lost 2 bases, the J end lost 0 bases, and 8 bases lay between the germline ends. In germline, CDR1 is SEHNR, CDR2 FQNEAQ (reference sequence). The sequencing used CD4+ or CD8+ T cells sorted from blood, collected in a trial of the OX40 agonist ivuxolimab. The receptor was derived from an adult with an advanced solid tumor such as melanoma, head and neck, liver or kidney cancer. This chain joins TRBV7-9 and TRBJ2-7; D remains unclear. In nucleotides, the CDR3 is TGTGCCAGCAGCTTACCCAACTACTCCTACGAGCAGTACTTC. Its protein product is CASSLPNYSYEQYF.